This paragraph reports one T cell receptor beta chain. The study amplified the TCR beta CDR3 region from genomic DNA. This amplification was carried out by two rounds of multiplex PCR. Individual primers that were specific to each TRBV and TRBJ gene served in first-round PCR. TCRdb redid the calling of the multiplex PCR reads with MiXCR, one entry per CDR3 protein. The table records approximately 25,000 distinct CDR3 sequences, around 42% of them present only once. The CDR3 spans 15 residues. Germline CDR1 SNHLY, CDR2 FYNNEI. Trimming removed 9 bases from V and 1 base from J; junction bases left unmatched: 7. The sample is drawn from a study of prognosis after radiotherapy for stage I lung cancer.

The sample was PBMCs, taken before or after stereotactic body radiation therapy (not recorded which). The V gene is TRBV2, the J gene TRBJ2-3; 10 bases line up with TRBD1. The TCR sequence derives from a donor over 45 with non-small cell lung cancer. The chain's CDR3 is CASSPGTGGTDTQYF. Here the CDR3 DNA reads TGTGCCAGTTCACCCGGGACAGGGGGCACAGATACGCAGTATTTT.